Presented here are 25 T cell receptor beta chains from one specimen sequenced in a study of blood T cell repertoires in COVID-19. Assay used: immunoSEQ multiplex PCR; TCRdb lists only in-frame clones, some missing. The sample carries 210,000 or so clones, approximately 78% recorded once. Sequencing was done on a sample of peripheral blood. The origin of the receptors is a woman aged 40 to 50 with acute or convalescent COVID-19.

Comments on this clone: At one end, the junction sequence differs from germline, possibly due to a read error. This rearrangement joins TRBV2 to TRBJ1-2; D may be TRBD1 (6 bases). The CDR3 is 10 amino acids. Germline-derived CDR1 and CDR2 are SNHLY and FYNNEI. CDR3 sequence reads: CATRDIGNNF. The CDR3 DNA reads as TGTGCCACCCGGGACATCGGAAATAACTTC.

The genes are TRBV5-1 and TRBJ2-7; 7 bases are a match to TRBD1. Losses at the gene ends were 7 bases for V and 3 bases for J; bases not matched to a gene: 13. The CDR3 consists of 15 residues. The germline CDR1 and CDR2 sequences are SGHRS and YFSETQ. This CDR3 is CASGRRGGQDYEQYF. The CDR3 region has the DNA TGCGCCAGCGGAAGAAGAGGAGGACAGGACTACGAGCAGTACTTC.

The chain links TRBV6-2 or TRBV6-3 to TRBJ2-2; D is possibly TRBD2 (5 bases). CDR3 length equals 14 residues. Germline assignment: CDR1 MNHEY and CDR2 SVGEGT. Between the trimmed V and J ends, which lost 2 bases and 8 bases, there was a span of 12 bases. The CDR3 DNA reads TGTGCCAGCAGTTACAGTTTCCAGCGGGGGGAGCTGTTTTTT. It yields the protein CASSYSFQRGELFF.

This clone has a single count. The CDR3 DNA is TGTGCCAGCAGCCTGGGACAGCCTTATGGCTACACCTTC. Residues: CASSLGQPYGYTF. The chain is built from TRBV11-3 and TRBJ1-2, with TRBD1 matching over 7 bases. The junction had 5 bases not matched to a gene; V was cut back by 5 bases and J by 5 bases. The length of the CDR3 is 13 residues. Germline values: CDR1 SGHNT, CDR2 YENEEA.

V usage is TRBV2 and J usage is TRBJ2-2; D remains ambiguous. V was clipped by 2 bases and J by 0 bases, with 10 bases between them. The length of the CDR3 is 16 residues. Germline V gene data show CDR1 as SNHLY and CDR2 as FYNNEI. CDR3 in amino acids: CASSESSVANTGELFF. CDR3 bases: TGTGCCAGCAGTGAATCTAGTGTCGCGAACACCGGGGAGCTGTTTTTT. The variable domain in full, completed from reference TRBV2 and TRBJ2-2, reads EPEVTQTPSHQVTQMGQEVILRCVPISNHLYFYWYRQILGQKVEFLVSFYNNEISEKSEIFDDQFSVERPDGSNFTLKIRSTKLEDSAMYFCASSESSVANTGELFFGEGSRLTVL.

This chain connects TRBV14 to TRBJ2-7; 7 positions agree with TRBD2. V shed 4 bases, J shed 4 bases, and the junction held 16 bases outside the gene matches. Germline CDR1 SGHDN, CDR2 FVKESK. The CDR3 runs 17 residues. Here the CDR3 DNA reads TGTGCCAGCAGCCCCCGCCGACTTACCAGCGGGGTTTACGAGCAGTACTTC. This gives the protein CASSPRRLTSGVYEQYF.

The gene calls are TRBV6-2 or TRBV6-3 and TRBJ2-3, with a possible D match to TRBD2 (6 bases). The length of the CDR3 is 14 residues. V gave up 5 bases and J gave up 4 bases, with 13 bases separating them. Germline values: CDR1 MNHEY, CDR2 SVGEGT. The DNA for the CDR3 is TGTGCCAGCAGTCCCGGAGGGCGGGCAGATACGCAGTATTTT. This encodes CASSPGGRADTQYF.

The chain employs TRBV7-3 and TRBJ2-2; 7 positions match TRBD1. V trimming: 5 bases; J trimming: 0 bases; junction bases outside the gene matches: 3. The germline V gene encodes CDR1 SGHTA and CDR2 FQGTGA. The CDR3 length is 15 residues. CDR3: CASSRDRANTGELFF. DNA for the CDR3: TGTGCCAGCAGCCGCGACAGGGCGAACACCGGGGAGCTGTTTTTT. Looking up the rest from reference TRBV7-3 and TRBJ2-2 gives the full variable domain: GAGVSQTPSNKVTEKGKYVELRCDPISGHTALYWYRQSLGQGPEFLIYFQGTGAADDSGLPNDRFFAVRPEGSVSTLKIQRTERGDSAVYLCASSRDRANTGELFFGEGSRLTVL.

The chain couples TRBV5-1 to TRBJ1-6; D might be TRBD1 (6 bases). Germline CDR1 reads SGHRS; CDR2 reads YFSETQ. The CDR3 contains 16 residues. The V end lost 5 bases, the J end lost 0 bases, and 12 bases lay between the germline ends. The DNA of the CDR3 is TGCGCCAGCAGAGGGGGGGAGAGCTCCTATAATTCACCCCTCCACTTT. Protein product: CASRGGESSYNSPLHF.

The V and J genes are TRBV7-9 and TRBJ2-7; TRBD1 matches 10 bases. J was trimmed by 6 bases and V by 2 bases; bases with no gene match: 4. This CDR3 is 14 amino acids long. From germline, CDR1 is SEHNR and CDR2 FQNEAQ (reference sequence). CDR3 DNA sequence: TGTGCCAGCAGCTTACCGGGACAGGGGTCCGAGCAGTACTTC. Translation gives CASSLPGQGSEQYF. The complete variable domain, with remaining parts taken from reference TRBV7-9 and TRBJ2-7, reads DTGVSQNPRHKITKRGQNVTFRCDPISEHNRLYWYRQTLGQGPEFLTYFQNEAQLEKSRLLSDRFSAERPKGSFSTLEIQRTEQGDSAMYLCASSLPGQGSEQYFGPGTRLTVT.

In DNA form, the CDR3 reads TGTGCCACCAGTGCTCAGGGGGATGACTATGGCTACACCTTC. This gives the protein CATSAQGDDYGYTF. The gene calls are TRBV24-1 and TRBJ1-2; TRBD1 agrees at 7 bases. The junction had 5 bases not matched to a gene; V was cut back by 5 bases and J by 3 bases. The CDR3 sequence is 14 residues long. CDR1 is KGHDR and CDR2 is SFDVKD in the germline V gene.

This chain uses TRBV7-3 with TRBJ1-2; 10 bases fit TRBD1. The germline gives CDR1 SGHTA, CDR2 FQGTGA. Trimming cost V 5 bases and J 7 bases; bases outside gene matches: 10. The CDR3 length is 15 residues. The CDR3 here is CASSPSGTGAGGYTF. The CDR3 DNA reads as TGTGCCAGCAGCCCGTCCGGGACAGGGGCCGGTGGCTACACCTTC.

This chain links TRBV11-3 with TRBJ2-5; D is possibly TRBD1 (5 bases). V was trimmed by 1 base and J by 0 bases, leaving 15 bases between them. Germline V gives CDR1 SGHNT, CDR2 YENEEA. CDR3 length equals 17 residues. DNA of the CDR3: TGTGCCAGCAGCTTAGGTCGCGACAGTTATGACCAAGAGACCCAGTACTTC. Translation: CASSLGRDSYDQETQYF. The entire variable domain, with the rest obtained from reference TRBV11-3 and TRBJ2-5, is as follows: EAGVVQSPRYKIIEKKQPVAFWCNPISGHNTLYWYLQNLGQGPELLIRYENEEAVDDSQLPKDRFSAERLKGVDSTLKIQPAELGDSAVYLCASSLGRDSYDQETQYFGPGTRLLVL.

The rearrangement joins TRBV5-4 to TRBJ2-3; D might be TRBD2 (6 bases). Germline CDR1 and CDR2: SGHNT and YYREEE (reference sequence). The CDR3 is 14 amino acids. The V end was cut by 4 bases, the J end by 4 bases, with 13 bases between. CDR3 bases: TGTGCCAGCAGCCGGGCGTCGGGGGCAGATACGCAGTATTTT. It yields the protein CASSRASGADTQYF.

The J gene is TRBJ1-3, the V gene TRBV5-1; D possibly corresponds to TRBD1 (6 bases). The germline V gene encodes CDR1 SGHRS and CDR2 YFSETQ. The CDR3 has 18 amino acids. The V and J ends lost 0 bases and 0 bases respectively, with 16 bases between them. The CDR3 DNA is TGCGCCAGCAGCTTGGATGACAGGAAATCTTCCTCTGGAAACACCATATATTTT. Translated: CASSLDDRKSSSGNTIYF. Variable domain in full (rest from reference TRBV5-1 and TRBJ1-3): KAGVTQTPRYLIKTRGQQVTLSCSPISGHRSVSWYQQTPGQGLQFLFEYFSETQRNKGNFPGRFSGRQFSNSRSEMNVSTLELGDSALYLCASSLDDRKSSSGNTIYFGEGSWLTVV.

The chain couples TRBV7-9 to TRBJ2-1; maybe TRBD2 (5 bases). V shed 4 bases and J shed 6 bases, with 19 bases lying between them. In germline, CDR1 is SEHNR, CDR2 FQNEAQ (reference sequence). The CDR3 totals 16 residues. CDR3 DNA sequence: TGTGCCAGCAGCTCTCAAAGCGGAGTTTGGGGCAATGAGCAGTTCTTC. The encoded protein is CASSSQSGVWGNEQFF.

V usage is TRBV9 and J usage is TRBJ2-2, with TRBD2 identical over 7 bases. This CDR3 is built from 17 residues. Germline V gene lookup returns CDR1 SGDLS and CDR2 YYNGEE. V was clipped by 3 bases and J by 6 bases; unmatched bases: 14. The CDR3 is CASSAPRAGVSPGELFF. In DNA form, the CDR3 reads TGTGCCAGCAGCGCCCCCCGGGCGGGGGTGTCTCCCGGGGAGCTGTTTTTT.

The table lists this clone with a few counts. The V gene is TRBV3-1 (or the pseudogene TRBV3-2), the J gene TRBJ2-1; TRBD2 aligns across 7 bases. CDR1 is LGHDT, CDR2 YNNKEL, per germline (reference sequence). CDR3 size: 15 residues. The V segment lost 4 bases and the J segment 5 bases; nucleotides outside the gene matches: 8. The CDR3 region has the DNA TGTGCCAGCAGCCGAGCGGGATTGGTACACAATGAGCAGTTCTTC. Translating it yields CASSRAGLVHNEQFF.

The chain recombines TRBV11-2 with TRBJ2-7; 8 bases align to TRBD1. The V segment lost 2 bases and the J segment 0 bases; nucleotides outside the gene matches: 6. Germline values: CDR1 SGHAT, CDR2 FQNNGV. The CDR3 length is 16 residues. The CDR3 DNA follows: TGTGCCAGCAGCTTACTGGGACAGGCAAGCTCCTACGAGCAGTACTTC. It specifies CASSLLGQASSYEQYF.

This clone was seen just once. This chain connects TRBV5-1 to TRBJ2-7, with D possibly being TRBD1 (6 bases). CDR3 length: 17 amino acids. Trimming left V 0 bases short and J 6 bases short, with 22 bases between. Germline V CDR1 and CDR2: SGHRS, YFSETQ. CDR3 protein: CASSLGWLGTGKGEQYF. The CDR3 bases are TGCGCCAGCAGCTTGGGATGGCTCGGAACAGGGAAGGGCGAGCAGTACTTC. Together with reference TRBV5-1 and TRBJ2-7, the CDR3 gives the full variable domain: KAGVTQTPRYLIKTRGQQVTLSCSPISGHRSVSWYQQTPGQGLQFLFEYFSETQRNKGNFPGRFSGRQFSNSRSEMNVSTLELGDSALYLCASSLGWLGTGKGEQYFGPGTRLTVT.

This rearrangement joins TRBV19 to TRBJ1-2, with 7 bases matching TRBD1. Trimming took 5 bases from V and 0 from J; bases not matched to a gene: 3. Germline V gene lookup returns CDR1 LNHDA and CDR2 SQIVND (reference sequence). This CDR3 spans 14 amino acids. CDR3 sequence: CASSVGTANYGYTF. For the CDR3, the DNA is TGTGCCAGTAGTGTGGGGACAGCTAACTATGGCTACACCTTC. Supplemented by reference TRBV19 and TRBJ1-2, the full variable domain reads DGGITQSPKYLFRKEGQNVTLSCEQNLNHDAMYWYRQDPGQGLRLIYYSQIVNDFQKGDIAEGYSVSREKKESFPLTVTSAQKNPTAFYLCASSVGTANYGYTFGSGTRLTVV.

The CDR3 here is CASSELGPEQYF. CDR3 bases: TGCGCCAGCAGTGAGTTGGGGCCCGAGCAGTACTTC. The V call is TRBV10-2, the J call TRBJ2-7; perhaps TRBD1 as D (5 bases). The length of the CDR3 is 12 residues. V gave up 1 base and J gave up 6 bases, with 7 bases separating them. Germline CDR1 reads WSHSY; CDR2 reads SAAADI.

The rearrangement links TRBV5-6 to TRBJ1-4; D unclear. The CDR3 is 16 residues long. Germline CDR1 is SGHDT and CDR2 is YYEEEE. Trimming pared 0 bases from V and 6 bases from J, leaving 15 bases between. Written as DNA, the CDR3 is TGTGCCAGCAGCTTGGTGCGGGCTACCGATCATGAAAAACTGTTTTTT. Protein sequence: CASSLVRATDHEKLFF.

J is TRBJ2-3 and V is TRBV14; possible D gene TRBD1, 6 bases. The V gene lost 4 bases and the J gene lost 6 bases, with 17 bases spanning the gap. The CDR3 is made up of 15 amino acids. Per the germline V gene, CDR1 is SGHDN and CDR2 is FVKESK. The CDR3 DNA is TGTGCCAGCAGCCCGAGAGGTCCGAGGGGGGATACGCAGTATTTT. It specifies CASSPRGPRGDTQYF.

This clone was recorded only once. V is TRBV3-1 (or the pseudogene TRBV3-2) and J is TRBJ2-3; 9 bases fit TRBD1. The CDR3 has 13 residues. The trim removed 6 bases at V and 6 bases at J, leaving 4 bases unmatched. Germline V CDR1 and CDR2: LGHDT, YNNKEL (reference sequence). CDR3 protein: CASRKTGGDTQYF. CDR3 in DNA: TGTGCCAGCAGAAAAACAGGGGGCGATACGCAGTATTTT.